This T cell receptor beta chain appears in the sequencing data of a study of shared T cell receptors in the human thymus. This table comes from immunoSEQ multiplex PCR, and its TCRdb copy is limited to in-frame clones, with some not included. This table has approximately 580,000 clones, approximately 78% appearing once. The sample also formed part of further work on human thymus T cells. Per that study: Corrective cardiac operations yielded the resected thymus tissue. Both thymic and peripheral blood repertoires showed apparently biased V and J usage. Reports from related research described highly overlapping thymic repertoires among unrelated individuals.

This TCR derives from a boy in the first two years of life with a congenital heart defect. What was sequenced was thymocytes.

CDR3 coding DNA: TGTGCCAGCAGATTAAACATTGTAGCGGGGCAAGAGACCCAGTACTTC. It codes for CASRLNIVAGQETQYF. The rearrangement joins TRBV27 to TRBJ2-5; TRBD2 matches 8 bases. J gave up 2 bases and V 6 bases, and 11 bases lay outside the gene matches. There are 16 residues in the CDR3. CDR1 and CDR2 (germline): MNHEY, SMNVEV (reference sequence).